This TCR beta chain was captured by sequencing in a study of blood T cell repertoires in COVID-19. Study at large: Samples taken during acute and convalescent COVID-19 were collected in the United States, Italy and Spain. The cDNA or gDNA used as material had been derived from T cells, B-cell-depleted T cells, or PBMCs.

Original processing methods: From reference gene primer amplification, estimates of nucleated cell counts were derived. Sequencing used immunoSEQ multiplex PCR; TCRdb keeps in-frame clones, though not all of them. V and J calls plus clone size are reproduced from that table; the DNA served to infer D and trimming. The data contain approximately 62,000 clones, roughly 80% of them singletons. CDR3 size: 13 residues. Trimming removed 5 bases from V and 8 bases from J, with 15 bases in between. CDR1 and CDR2 (germline): LGHDT, YNNKEL (reference sequence). This TCR was sampled from a woman between 45 and 60 years old with active or convalescent COVID-19. The source material was peripheral blood. The chain uses TRBV3-1 (or the pseudogene TRBV3-2) and TRBJ1-2; D is unclear. The CDR3 bases are TGTGCCAGCAGCGAGGAACCGTACGGGGGCTACACCTTC. Encoded protein: CASSEEPYGGYTF.